This entry features one TCR beta chain sequence. The data derive from a study of T cell changes during pregnancy in multiple sclerosis. V lost 1 base and J 2 bases, leaving 8 bases between the germline ends. Germline CDR1 is MNHEY and CDR2 is SMNVEV (reference sequence). This CDR3 comprises 15 residues. Produced via immunoSEQ multiplex PCR; TCRdb's table is partial and in-frame only. The table records 30,000 to 40,000 clones, 70% to 90% of them present only once. The chain joins TRBV27 to TRBJ2-2, with D hard to call. Sequenced material: CD8+ T cells from peripheral blood mononuclear cells, taken in the third trimester of pregnancy. The receptor comes from a female donor with multiple sclerosis, enrolled in a pregnancy study. CDR3 residues: CASSLFRPNTGELFF. CDR3 DNA: TGTGCCAGCAGTTTATTTCGTCCCAACACCGGGGAGCTGTTTTTT.